This T cell receptor beta chain appears in the sequencing data of a study of shared T cell receptors in the human thymus. Profiled with immunoSEQ multiplex PCR; TCRdb holds only in-frame clones, not every one. The table shows hundreds of thousands of clones, with 87% occurring only once. The germline V gene has CDR1 LNHNV and CDR2 YYDKDF (reference sequence). The CDR3 covers 17 residues. Trimming cost V 0 bases and J 5 bases, with 14 bases left between them. This sample was shared with a second study, whose subject was human thymus T cells. That report adds: Donor material was obtained from healthy Finnish infants undergoing corrective surgery for congenital heart defects. Corrective heart surgery yielded the resections from which the thymus tissue came. Highly overlapping thymic repertoires among unrelated individuals were reported in related research.

This chain uses TRBV15 with TRBJ1-6; TRBD1 is a possible D gene (5 bases). This TCR derives from a boy less than two years old with a congenital heart defect. The sequenced material came from thymocytes. This chain's CDR3 is CATSRDSSQGNNSPLHF. The CDR3 coding sequence is TGTGCCACCAGCAGAGATTCTTCCCAGGGCAATAATTCACCCCTCCACTTT.